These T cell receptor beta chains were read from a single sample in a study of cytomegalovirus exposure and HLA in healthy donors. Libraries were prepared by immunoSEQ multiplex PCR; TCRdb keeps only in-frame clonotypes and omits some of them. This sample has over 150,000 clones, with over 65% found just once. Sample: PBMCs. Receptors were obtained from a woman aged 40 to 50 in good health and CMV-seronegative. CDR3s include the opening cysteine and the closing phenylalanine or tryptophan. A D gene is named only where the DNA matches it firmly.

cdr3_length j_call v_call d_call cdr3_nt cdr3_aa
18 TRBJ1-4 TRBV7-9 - TGTGCCAGCAGCTTAGGCTTAGGGGCGTACCCCCAAGATGAAAAACTGTTTTTT CASSLGLGAYPQDEKLFF
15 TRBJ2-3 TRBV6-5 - TGTGCCAGCAGTTACTCTCTCCCAGCGACAGATACGCAGTATTTT CASSYSLPATDTQYF
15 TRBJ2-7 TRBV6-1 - TGTGCCAGCAGTATTAGCGGAGCCCCCCACTACGAGCAGTACTTC CASSISGAPHYEQYF
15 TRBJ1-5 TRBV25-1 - TGTGCCAGCAGTGGGGCACAGGGCCTCAATCAGCCCCAGCATTTT CASSGAQGLNQPQHF
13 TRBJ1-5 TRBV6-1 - TGTGCCAGCAGTGACAGGGTAGGGCAGCCCCAGCATTTT CASSDRVGQPQHF
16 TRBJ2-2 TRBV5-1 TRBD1 TGCGCCAGCAGCCCTCCGGGGACAGGGAACACCGGGGAGCTGTTTTTT CASSPPGTGNTGELFF
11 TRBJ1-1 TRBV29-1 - TGCAGCGTGCAAATCCTCGGGTGGGCTTTCTTT CSVQILGWAFF
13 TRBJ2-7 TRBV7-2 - TGTGCCAGCAGCTTAGTGTTTCAGGACGAGCAGTACTTC CASSLVFQDEQYF
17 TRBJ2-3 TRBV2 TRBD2 TGTGCCAGCAGTGTGGGGTCCAGCGGGAGAGCGGTGGATACGCAGTATTTT CASSVGSSGRAVDTQYF
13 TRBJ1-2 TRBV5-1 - TGCGCCAGCAGCCCCAGCTCTCGGGGGGGCTACACCTTC CASSPSSRGGYTF
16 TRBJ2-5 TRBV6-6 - TGTGCCAGCAGCCAAGCCCCCAGGGGGGCCTTGCGGACCCAGTACTTC CASSQAPRGALRTQYF
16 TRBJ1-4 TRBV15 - TGTGCCACCAGCAGAGAAGGCCTCCTAGCCGAAGAAAAACTGTTTTTT CATSREGLLAEEKLFF
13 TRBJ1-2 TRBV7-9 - TGTGCCAGCAGCTCCACCCCAGGGTACGGCTACACCTTC CASSSTPGYGYTF
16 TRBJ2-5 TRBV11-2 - TGTGCCAGCAGCTTAGCTGTAGTGGGCCTCAAAGAGACCCAGTACTTC CASSLAVVGLKETQYF